One and the same sample provided the 11 T cell receptor gamma chains below, sequenced in a study of γδ T cells in repeated Plasmodium falciparum infection. TCRdb re-called clones from the multiplex PCR reads using CATT. This table has 25,000 to 35,000 gamma-chain clones, 1.4% appearing once. Flow sorting of PBMC yielded separate Vgamma9/Vdelta2+ and Vdelta2-negative gammadelta T cell populations for bulk repertoire analysis. The specimen sequenced was gamma-delta T cells from blood. The receptor source for this set is a pool of human donors (malaria-infected and uninfected, not separated).

This clone appeared many times. TCRdb assigns this DNA the protein of a much larger clone, which departs from its translation at residue 8; this likely reflects a read error, and the protein shown comes from translating the DNA. This chain uses TRGV3 with TRGJ1 or TRGJ2. TCRdb lists no J gene, so it was determined here by aligning the DNA to germline. There are 13 residues in the CDR3. The V gene end was trimmed by 2 bases and the J gene end by 8 bases; junction bases not matched to a gene: 9. CDR1 is VTNTFY, CDR2 YDVSTARD, per germline (reference sequence). CDR3 sequence reads: CATWDTQKDKKLF. The CDR3 coding sequence is TGTGCCACCTGGGACACGCAAAAAGATAAGAAACTCTTT.

This clone has a handful of counts. This is likely an artifact of a read error, given a far larger clone one base away. Other DNA sequences in the same sample also yield this CDR3. The V gene was identified as TRGV4, while no J gene was called. The CDR3 runs to 11 residues. Germline-derived CDR1 and CDR2 are EGSTGY and YDSYTSSV. The CDR3 DNA is TGTGCCACCTGGGATGACCATAAGAAGCTCTTT. It codes for CATWDDHKKLF.

This clone was counted ten times or more. V is TRGV2 and J is TRGJ1 or TRGJ2. The CDR3 contains 12 residues. Germline loops: CDR1 EGSNGY, CDR2 YDSYNSKV. With V trimmed by 1 base and J by 10 bases, 7 bases remained unmatched. The CDR3 loop is CATWDGREKKLF. The CDR3 nucleotides read TGTGCCACCTGGGACGGACGCGAAAAGAAACTCTTT.

This clone occurred many times. For this DNA, TCRdb reports the protein of a much larger clone, which diverges at residue 5, most likely from a read error; the protein presented here is translated directly from the DNA. V and J are TRGV9 and TRGJ1 or TRGJ2. No J gene was available from TCRdb, and it was assigned here by a germline match of the DNA. This CDR3 spans 17 amino acids. Looked up from germline, CDR1 is GITISATS and CDR2 is ISYDGTV (reference sequence). The DNA of the CDR3 is TGTGCCTTGTGGGGGGTGCGGGGTCAATCAGCCTCTGATAAGAAACTCTTT. Translating gives CALWGVRGQSASDKKLF.

This clone was seen more than once but under ten times. TCRdb's listed protein matches a much larger clone and diverges from this DNA's translation at residues 10 and 11, likely through a read error; the protein shown comes from the DNA. The chain combines TRGV4 with TRGJ1 or TRGJ2. Germline-derived CDR1 and CDR2 are EGSTGY and YDSYTSSV. Trimming took 1 base from V and 15 from J; bases not matched to a gene: 15. This CDR3 has 13 amino acids. CDR3 sequence reads: CATWDGRYYNTLF. The CDR3 DNA follows: TGTGCCACCTGGGATGGCCGTTATTATAATACACTCTTT.

This clone was recorded at least ten times. This DNA's translation differs at residue 9 from TCRdb's protein, which comes from a much larger clone; a read error is likely, and the protein shown is translated from the DNA. V gene assignment gives TRGV9, but the J gene was left uncalled. Germline CDR1 reads GITISATS; CDR2 reads ISYDGTV (reference sequence). This CDR3 comprises 11 residues. CDR3 sequence (DNA): TGTGCCTTGTGGGAGGTTGGGAAGAGACTCTTT. Translation gives CALWEVGKRLF.

Comments on this clone: A far larger clone is a single base away, which makes a read error likely. The sample contains more than one DNA sequence encoding this CDR3. The V gene corresponds to TRGV9; no J gene was called. In germline, CDR1 is GITISATS, CDR2 ISYDGTV (reference sequence). The CDR3 contains 18 residues. The CDR3 is CALWETKGQELGKKIKVF. For the CDR3, the DNA is TGTGCCTTGTGGGAGACGAAGGGGCAAGAGTTGGGCAAAAAAATCAAAGTATTT.

Turning to this clone: The protein TCRdb lists belongs to a much larger clone and differs from this DNA's translation at residue 7, which points to a read error; the protein shown is made from the DNA. V is TRGV9 and J is TRGJP1. No J gene is reported in TCRdb; it was inferred here by comparing the DNA with germline. The V gene end was trimmed by 2 bases and the J gene end by 3 bases; junction bases not matched to a gene: 15. The CDR3 is 18 residues long. Germline V CDR1 and CDR2: GITISATS, ISYDGTV (reference sequence). The chain's CDR3 is CALWEARFFGSTGWFKIF. The CDR3 coding sequence is TGTGCCTTGTGGGAGGCCAGATTCTTTGGATCCACTGGTTGGTTCAAGATATTT.

This clone was seen at least ten times. A far larger clone is one nucleotide away, so this likely arose from a read error. This sample also contains other DNA sequences that code for the same CDR3. Called V gene: TRGV9; the J gene was not called. The germline V gene encodes CDR1 GITISATS and CDR2 ISYDGTV (reference sequence). The CDR3 runs 16 residues. CDR3 coding DNA: TGTGCCTTGTGGGGCAGTAAAGAGTTGGGCAAAAAAATCAAGGTATTC. It translates to CALWGSKELGKKIKVF.

In its sample, this clone was seen a few times. The protein in TCRdb stems from a much larger clone and differs at residue 3 from this DNA's translation, likely a read error; here the protein is translated from the DNA. The V and J genes are TRGV9 and TRGJP. Here the J gene came from matching the DNA to germline, since TCRdb omits it. The CDR3 length is 18 residues. Looked up from germline, CDR1 is GITISATS and CDR2 is ISYDGTV (reference sequence). CDR3 DNA sequence: TGTGCCGTGTGGGAGGTGGGTACGCAAGAGTTGGGCAAAAAAATCAAGGTATTT. Translating it yields CAVWEVGTQELGKKIKVF.

Details on this clone: A far larger clone is one nucleotide away, so this likely arose from a read error. Other DNA variants within this sample encode the same CDR3. A V gene of TRGV2 was called, but no J gene was assigned. In germline, CDR1 is EGSNGY, CDR2 YDSYNSKV. The CDR3 is 13 residues long. The CDR3 loop reads CATWDGTRGQLFF. The CDR3 DNA reads as TGTGCCACCTGGGACGGGACAAGGGGCCAGTTGTTCTTT.